The 13 T cell receptor beta chains below all came from one sample that was sequenced in a study of regulatory T cells in long-lasting Graves disease (dated by TCRdb to about 2021). According to the study, the label for this sample's time point signals: newly diagnosed GD, antithyroid drugs for less than 3 months. For both TCR sequencing and RNA sequencing, RNA was extracted from PBMCs in TRIzol. Library prep was done by multiplex PCR. TCRdb shows the sequencer as Illumina HiSeq 4000. CDR3 regions were amplified by Arm-PCR with iRepertoire HTBI primers to construct TCR beta libraries. TCRdb reprocessed the public reads (quality trimming at Q25 with fastp, clone calling with MiXCR) and kept in-frame beta chains. Merged by CDR3 protein, the rows form single entries marked with the most common genes and DNA. The sample records roughly 610,000 distinct CDR3 sequences, approximately 15% of which are singletons. The top ten hold 15% to 20% of the sample.

The same sample was also studied in work on T cells in Graves' hyperthyroidism and ophthalmopathy.

Material: peripheral blood mononuclear cells (PBMCs), obtained at new diagnosis, from a patient treated with antithyroid drugs. These receptors all come from a woman aged 25 to 39 with Graves disease. Donor details come from another sample of the same person, matched by shared clones.

This clonotype was detected a few times. Here the CDR3 reads CASSRTIIRGIAPAGELFF. The CDR3 nucleotides are TGTGCCAGCAGCCGTACTATTATACGCGGGATAGCGCCCGCCGGGGAGCTGTTTTTT. This sequence joins TRBV28 and TRBJ2-2, with a possible D match to TRBD2 (6 bases). Trimming removed 6 bases at V and 6 bases at J, with 29 bases between. The length of the CDR3 is 19 residues. Germline lookup yields CDR1 MDHEN and CDR2 SYDVKM.

The V and J genes are TRBV29-1 and TRBJ2-2; 8 bases are a match to TRBD1. The junction had 7 bases not matched to a gene; V was cut back by 6 bases and J by 1 base. Per germline, CDR1 SQVTM and CDR2 ANQGSEA. The CDR3 is 15 amino acids. The CDR3 nucleotides are TGCAGCGTGAGGCGAGGGACAGGGAACACCGGGGAGCTGTTTTTT. This codes for CSVRRGTGNTGELFF.

This clonotype appeared a few times. The chain employs TRBV30 and TRBJ2-5; TRBD2 aligns across 10 bases. The CDR3 sequence is 13 residues long. The V and J ends lost 5 bases and 2 bases, in that order; junction bases with no gene match: 2. CDR1 and CDR2 (germline): GTSNPN, SVGIG (reference sequence). This chain's CDR3 is CAWGLAVQETQYF. The CDR3 coding sequence is TGTGCCTGGGGACTAGCGGTACAAGAGACCCAGTACTTC.

This clonotype was seen ten or more times. The rearrangement joins TRBV24-1 to TRBJ2-5; tentatively, D is TRBD2 (5 bases). V gave up 5 bases and J gave up 3 bases, with 9 bases separating them. CDR3 length equals 13 residues. The germline CDR1 and CDR2 sequences are KGHDR and SFDVKD. The DNA for the CDR3 is TGTGCCACCAGTGTGAGGGATGAAGAGACCCAGTACTTC. It codes for CATSVRDEETQYF.

At least ten counts were recorded for this clonotype. The chain joins TRBV2 to TRBJ2-1; D is undetermined. V lost 3 bases, J lost 2 bases, and 5 bases lay in between. Germline V gene data show CDR1 as SNHLY and CDR2 as FYNNEI. This CDR3 has 13 residues. CDR3: CASSDRTYNEQFF. DNA for the CDR3: TGTGCCAGCAGTGACCGGACCTACAATGAGCAGTTCTTC.

This clonotype was seen at least ten times. This rearrangement joins TRBV28 to TRBJ1-1, with 10 bases aligning to TRBD1. This CDR3 is built from 15 residues. The J segment lost 5 bases and the V segment lost 5 bases, leaving 8 bases of the junction unmatched. The germline V gene has CDR1 MDHEN and CDR2 SYDVKM. The CDR3 DNA reads TGTGCCAGCAGTGCTCGACAGGGGGCTGAAACTGAAGCTTTCTTT. Encoded protein: CASSARQGAETEAFF.

The rearrangement uses TRBV18 and TRBJ1-2; D uncertain. Germline V gene lookup returns CDR1 KGHSH and CDR2 LQKENI. Trimming took 3 bases from V and 1 from J, leaving 24 bases between them. The CDR3 has 19 residues. The DNA of the CDR3 is TGTGCCAGCTCACCGTTTAATTATATGTCTTACTATGATAACTATGGCTACACCTTC. Translating gives CASSPFNYMSYYDNYGYTF.

This clonotype was observed at least ten times. The CDR3 region has the DNA TGTGCCAGCAGCTCCCCGCACGGGGATTTGGCAGATACGCAGTATTTT. Encoded protein: CASSSPHGDLADTQYF. J is TRBJ2-3 and V is TRBV7-2; D is possibly TRBD2 (5 bases). Deletions cut 4 bases from V and 4 bases from J, with 18 bases between. Germline-derived CDR1 and CDR2 are SGHTA and FQGNSA. The CDR3 sequence is 16 residues long.

With regard to this clonotype: A read error may be the cause here, since a much bigger clone is one base away. The V gene is TRBV2, the J gene TRBJ2-6; no firm D call. The CDR3 consists of 14 residues. Germline V lookup: CDR1 SNHLY, CDR2 FYNNEI. V gave up 3 bases and J gave up 2 bases, with 5 bases separating them. The CDR3 region is CASSDFPGANVLTF. CDR3 nucleotide sequence: TGTGCCAGCAGTGATTTCCCTGGGGCCAACGTCCTGACTTTC.

This clonotype occurred many times. The V call is TRBV6-1, the J call TRBJ1-6; TRBD1 agrees at 11 bases. The CDR3 consists of 15 residues. V was clipped by 8 bases and J by 10 bases; unmatched bases: 10. Germline CDR1 is MNHNS and CDR2 is SASEGT. The CDR3 nucleotides read TGTGCCAGCTCTTACACCGGGACAGGGGGATCACCCCTCCACTTT. Translated, it gives CASSYTGTGGSPLHF.

This rearrangement joins TRBV7-9 to TRBJ2-7; D tentatively reads TRBD1 or TRBD2 (5 bases each). Germline lookup yields CDR1 SEHNR and CDR2 FQNEAQ (reference sequence). This CDR3 spans 14 amino acids. The V end was cut by 1 base, the J end by 5 bases, with 12 bases between. The CDR3 bases are TGTGCCAGCAGCTTAGGAATCAGGGACCACGAGCAGTACTTC. Translated, it gives CASSLGIRDHEQYF.

The table lists this clonotype with many counts. The chain links TRBV6-2 or TRBV6-3 to TRBJ2-3, with 7 nucleotides matching TRBD2. Losses at the gene ends were 5 bases for V and 0 bases for J; bases not matched to a gene: 5. The CDR3 length is 15 residues. CDR1 MNHEY and CDR2 SVGEGT come from the germline V gene. Here the CDR3 reads CASSATSASTDTQYF. DNA of the CDR3: TGTGCCAGCAGTGCCACTAGCGCTAGCACAGATACGCAGTATTTT.

This clonotype has only a few counts. The rearrangement joins TRBV10-2 to TRBJ2-1; possibly TRBD2 for D (7 bases). The CDR3 sequence is 11 residues long. Between the trimmed V and J ends, which lost 8 bases and 10 bases, there was a span of 12 bases. The germline V gene has CDR1 WSHSY and CDR2 SAAADI. CDR3 nucleotide sequence: TGCGCCAGCTGGGGGCGGGGGGAGCAGTTCTTC. It translates to CASWGRGEQFF.